A selection of T cell receptor beta chains follows, all from one sample in a study of T-cell memory formation after mild COVID-19. TCRdb processed the 5' RACE reads anew with MiXCR; each CDR3 protein has one entry. The profile covers approximately 490,000 distinct CDR3 sequences, with about a fifth appearing a single time and roughly an eighth taken by the ten largest. Sequencing was performed on PBMCs or a T cell subset sorted from them (not recorded which). The receptors were sampled from an adult woman who had mild COVID-19 (a few samples of this study predate the infection). Cell type and time point are not known. CDR3s include the opening cysteine and the closing phenylalanine or tryptophan. The D gene is left open where the match is weak. The listing skips clone size in some rows; elsewhere it reads once, few, many or a size class.

V gene	clone size	J gene	D gene	CDR3 DNA	CDR3 protein
TRBV3-1	few	TRBJ2-7	TRBD2	TGTGCCAGCAGCCAAGAAAGACTAGCGGTCTCCTACGAGCAGTACTTC	CASSQERLAVSYEQYF
TRBV24-1	-	TRBJ2-1	TRBD2	TGTGCCACCAGTGATTCCCCGGGAGGAAGTTCCAATGAGCAGTTCTTC	CATSDSPGGSSNEQFF
TRBV7-9	-	TRBJ1-4	-	TGTGCCAGCAGCCGCGGACTGCCTAATGAAAAACTGTTTTTT	CASSRGLPNEKLFF
TRBV2	-	TRBJ2-3	TRBD2	TGTGCCAGCAGTGACCCTTTATCACTAGCGGGTGGGGGCCCGGATACGCAGTATTTT	CASSDPLSLAGGGPDTQYF
TRBV27	-	TRBJ2-1	-	TGTGCCAGCAGTTCGAGCAGCACAAGTTACAATGAGCAGTTCTTC	CASSSSSTSYNEQFF
TRBV24-1	few	TRBJ2-1	TRBD2	TGTGCCACCAGTGATTTTCGGGGGGGAGGGACTCTCTACAATGAGCAGTTCTTC	CATSDFRGGGTLYNEQFF
TRBV4-2	few	TRBJ1-1	TRBD1	TGTGCCAGCAGCCAAGATGGGAGGGGGCTTGTCACTGAAGCTTTCTTT	CASSQDGRGLVTEAFF
TRBV7-2	-	TRBJ2-7	-	TGTGCCAGCAGCCAGCGATGGGGCTCGTTGTTTGAGCAGTACTTC	CASSQRWGSLFEQYF
TRBV29-1	few	TRBJ2-2	TRBD2	TGCAGCGTTGAAGGCGGGGGAAACACCGGGGAGCTGTTTTTT	CSVEGGGNTGELFF
TRBV7-6	-	TRBJ2-7	-	TGTGCCAGCAGCTTAGGCCCAGGGGAGTACGAGCAGTACTTC	CASSLGPGEYEQYF
TRBV10-3	-	TRBJ1-2	-	TGTGCCATCAGTGAGGAGCAGGGGAGTTATGGTTACACCTTC	CAISEEQGSYGYTF
TRBV4-2	many	TRBJ2-2	-	TGTGCCAGCAGCCAAGTTTACGCGAACACCGGGGAGCTGTTTTTT	CASSQVYANTGELFF
TRBV5-1	few	TRBJ2-5	TRBD1	TGCGCCAGCAGCGATCCGGGACAGGGTTTTTCCGAGACCCAGTACTTC	CASSDPGQGFSETQYF
TRBV5-5	-	TRBJ2-1	-	TGTGCCAGCAGCTTGGGCCCTGGAGGAAGGGTGGCAACATACTCCTACAATGAGCAGTTCTTC	CASSLGPGGRVATYSYNEQFF
TRBV10-3	-	TRBJ2-7	-	TGTGCCATCAGTGAGTCGGGACAAAGGGAGCAGTACTTC	CAISESGQREQYF
TRBV6-1	-	TRBJ2-3	-	TGTGCCAGCACCACAAACAATGGGGGGTATGGCACAGATACGCAGTATTTT	CASTTNNGGYGTDTQYF
TRBV20-1	-	TRBJ2-1	TRBD2	TGCAGGGGCAGACTAGCGGCTAATGAGCAGTTCTTC	CRGRLAANEQFF
TRBV7-9	-	TRBJ1-1	-	TGTGCCAGCAGCTACGACAGGACCAAGACCGCTGAAGCTTTCTTT	CASSYDRTKTAEAFF
TRBV19	-	TRBJ2-7	TRBD1	TGTGCCAGTAGTACCGTACAGGGGGGCGAGCAGTACTTC	CASSTVQGGEQYF
TRBV7-2	many	TRBJ1-2	-	TGTGCCAGCAGCTTAGGGAGATCTAACTATGGCTACACCTTC	CASSLGRSNYGYTF
TRBV12-3/TRBV12-4	few	TRBJ2-3	TRBD2	TGTGCCAGCAGTTCCGTGCTAGCGGGAGATCCCACAGATACGCAGTATTTT	CASSSVLAGDPTDTQYF
TRBV12-5	few	TRBJ2-1	TRBD2	TGTGCTAGTGGTTTGGTTCTTAGCGGGGGGACTAATGAGCAGTTCTTC	CASGLVLSGGTNEQFF
TRBV28	few	TRBJ2-2	TRBD2	TGTGCCAGCAGTCCGGCTAGCGGGAGGAACACCGGGGAGCTGTTTTTT	CASSPASGRNTGELFF
TRBV7-2	few	TRBJ2-1	TRBD2	TGTGCCAGCAGCTCCATAAGCTATCGACTAGCGGGAACGGGTGAGCAGTTCTTC	CASSSISYRLAGTGEQFF
TRBV5-6	-	TRBJ1-2	TRBD1	TGTGCCAGCAGCCTTGGGACAGGTTATGTGAGTGGCTACACCTTC	CASSLGTGYVSGYTF
TRBV2	-	TRBJ1-6	TRBD1	TGTGCCAGCAGTTTCGACAGGGAAGGATCACCCCTCCACTTT	CASSFDREGSPLHF
TRBV4-1	-	TRBJ2-5	-	TGCGCCAGCAGCCCCCTGCAAAGCGGTCAAGAGACCCAGTACTTC	CASSPLQSGQETQYF
TRBV28	few	TRBJ1-2	TRBD1	TGTGCCAGCAGTTTAGTCCACGGGACAGGGGGCAGGAATGGCTACACCTTC	CASSLVHGTGGRNGYTF
TRBV3-1	-	TRBJ2-3	-	TGTGCCAGCAGCCCGGGACACCGGGCCTCGAGAGATACGCAGTATTTT	CASSPGHRASRDTQYF
TRBV4-1	-	TRBJ2-3	-	TGCGCCAGCAGCCAAGAACCCTTAGGGGGGACAGATACGCAGTATTTT	CASSQEPLGGTDTQYF
TRBV12-3/TRBV12-4	-	TRBJ2-1	TRBD1	TGTGCCAGCAGTTCCGATCCCGACAGGGGGCTAAGTGAGCAGTTCTTC	CASSSDPDRGLSEQFF
TRBV7-3	many	TRBJ2-1	-	TGTGCCAGCAGCTTACGAGTAGCAGGGGTCAATGAGCAGTTCTTC	CASSLRVAGVNEQFF
TRBV5-1	few	TRBJ2-7	-	TGCGCCAGCAGCTTGGGGGGGACTGAAGCCTACGAGCAGTACTTC	CASSLGGTEAYEQYF
TRBV5-1	many	TRBJ2-7	TRBD1	TGCGCCAGCAGCTTGGGGACAGGGCTCTACGAGCAGTACTTC	CASSLGTGLYEQYF
TRBV12-3/TRBV12-4	many	TRBJ2-5	-	TGTGCCAGCAGTTCCGGGACGATACAAGAGACCCAGTACTTC	CASSSGTIQETQYF
TRBV7-2	-	TRBJ2-7	TRBD2	TGTGCCAGCAGCTCGATTAGCGGGAGCTACGAGCAGTACTTC	CASSSISGSYEQYF
TRBV15	-	TRBJ1-6	TRBD1	TGTGACACCAGCTCCCGGGACAGAAATTCACCCCTCCACTTT	CDTSSRDRNSPLHF
TRBV2	few	TRBJ1-2	TRBD1	TGTGCCAGCAGTGAAGCGGGGACAGGGAGGATAAGCTACACCTTC	CASSEAGTGRISYTF
TRBV20-1	few	TRBJ2-3	-	TGCAGTGCTAGAGGGCTTGGGGGTTTGGCGGTTCGGCGAGATACGCAGTATTTT	CSARGLGGLAVRRDTQYF
TRBV29-1	-	TRBJ1-2	TRBD1	TGCAGCGCCACAGGGGTCGATGGCTACACCTTC	CSATGVDGYTF
TRBV20-1	-	TRBJ1-5	-	TGCAGTGCTAGTCGAGGGTCCGATAGCAATCAGCCCCAGCATTTT	CSASRGSDSNQPQHF
TRBV6-1	few	TRBJ2-7	-	TGTGCCAGCAGTTCCACAGTGTTCTACGAGCAGTACTTC	CASSSTVFYEQYF
TRBV7-9	few	TRBJ1-1	-	TGTGCCAGCAGCTTATTGGGGGGAGCGGGAACTGAAGCTTTCTTT	CASSLLGGAGTEAFF
TRBV20-1	-	TRBJ2-1	TRBD2	TGCAGTGCTATAATGCCGACGGGACTAGCGTTATACAATGAGCAGTTCTTC	CSAIMPTGLALYNEQFF
TRBV15	few	TRBJ2-7	TRBD1	TGTGCCACCAGCAGGGACCGGGACAGGGGTCACTACGAGCAGTACTTC	CATSRDRDRGHYEQYF
TRBV27	few	TRBJ1-1	-	TGTGCCAGCAGTCGAAGCCCGCCCGAACACTTGGAAGCTTTCTTT	CASSRSPPEHLEAFF
TRBV27	-	TRBJ2-1	TRBD2	TGTGCCAGCAGTTGGGGGAGGGAGCGCAATGAGCAGTTCTTC	CASSWGRERNEQFF
TRBV12-3/TRBV12-4	few	TRBJ2-6	-	TGTGCCAGCGAAAACACGAGGCCGGGGGCTGGGGCCAACGTCCTGACTTTC	CASENTRPGAGANVLTF
TRBV7-9	few	TRBJ2-1	TRBD1	TGTGCCAGCAGCACCTATACAGGGGATGAGCAGTTCTTC	CASSTYTGDEQFF
TRBV4-2	-	TRBJ1-5	TRBD1	TGTGCCAGCAGCCAGGGGAAGGGGGCCGGCAATCAGCCCCAGCATTTT	CASSQGKGAGNQPQHF
TRBV12-3/TRBV12-4	-	TRBJ2-7	-	TGTGCCAGCAGTATCCCGGGACAAGGCGAGCAGTACTTC	CASSIPGQGEQYF
TRBV11-1	-	TRBJ1-1	-	TGTGCCAGCCGTACCCTGGGCACAGGGTGGGGCACTGAAGCTTTCTTT	CASRTLGTGWGTEAFF
TRBV5-1	-	TRBJ2-1	TRBD2	TGCGCCAGCAGCTTGGAATTAGCGGGAGTGGGTTACAATGAGCAGTTCTTC	CASSLELAGVGYNEQFF
TRBV15	few	TRBJ2-1	-	TGTGCCACCAGCAGAGGGAGGGGGTCCCTCTCCTACAATGAGCAGTTCTTC	CATSRGRGSLSYNEQFF
TRBV4-3	-	TRBJ2-7	TRBD1	TGCGCCAGCAGTTACGGAGCTGGGACAGGGACTTACGAGCAGTACTTC	CASSYGAGTGTYEQYF
TRBV12-3/TRBV12-4	few	TRBJ1-1	TRBD1	TGTGCCAGCAGTCCCCTGGACAGGGGAACGAACACTGAAGCTTTCTTT	CASSPLDRGTNTEAFF
TRBV9	-	TRBJ2-7	TRBD1	TGTGCCAGCAGCGCGAGACAGGGTTCCGAGCAGTACTTC	CASSARQGSEQYF
TRBV7-9	few	TRBJ2-1	-	TGTGCCAGCAGCTTATATACGTTTCTCTGGGGGCCAGGGGTGAATGAGCAGTTCTTC	CASSLYTFLWGPGVNEQFF